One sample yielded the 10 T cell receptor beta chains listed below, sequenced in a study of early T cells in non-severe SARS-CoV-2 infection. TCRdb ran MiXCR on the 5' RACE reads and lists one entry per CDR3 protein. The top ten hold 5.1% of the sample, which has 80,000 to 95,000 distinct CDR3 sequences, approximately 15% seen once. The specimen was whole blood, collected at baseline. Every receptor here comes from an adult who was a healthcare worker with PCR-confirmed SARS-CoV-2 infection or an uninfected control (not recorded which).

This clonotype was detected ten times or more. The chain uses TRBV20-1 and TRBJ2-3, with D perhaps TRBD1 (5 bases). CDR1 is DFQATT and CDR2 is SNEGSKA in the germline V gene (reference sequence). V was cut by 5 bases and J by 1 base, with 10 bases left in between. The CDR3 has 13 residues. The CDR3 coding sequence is TGCAGTGCTCCCAAAGGGGGCACAGATACGCAGTATTTT. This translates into CSAPKGGTDTQYF.

As DNA, the CDR3 is TGCAGCGTTGAGGGGTCGTCCTACGAGCAGTACTTC. Its translation is CSVEGSSYEQYF. The chain couples TRBV29-1 to TRBJ2-7; D is uncertain. Trimming removed 3 bases from V and 1 base from J, with 7 bases in between. CDR1 and CDR2 from the germline V gene are SQVTM and ANQGSEA. The CDR3 runs to 12 residues.

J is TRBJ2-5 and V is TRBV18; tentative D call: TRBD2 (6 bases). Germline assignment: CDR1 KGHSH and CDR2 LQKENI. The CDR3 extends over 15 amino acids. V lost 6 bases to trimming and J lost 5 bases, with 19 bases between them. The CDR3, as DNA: TGTGCCAGCTCCCGAACGACGGGAGAGCTGGAGACCCAGTACTTC. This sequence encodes CASSRTTGELETQYF. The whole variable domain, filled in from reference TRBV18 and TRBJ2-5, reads NAGVMQNPRHLVRRRGQEARLRCSPMKGHSHVYWYRQLPEEGLKFMVYLQKENIIDESGMPKERFSAEFPKEGPSILRIQQVVRGDSAAYFCASSRTTGELETQYFGPGTRLLVL.

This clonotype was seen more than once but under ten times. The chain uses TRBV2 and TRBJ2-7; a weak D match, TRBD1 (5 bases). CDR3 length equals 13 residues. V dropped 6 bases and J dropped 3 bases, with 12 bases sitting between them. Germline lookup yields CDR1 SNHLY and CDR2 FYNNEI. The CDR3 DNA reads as TGTGCCAGCAGAGACGGACATCTCTACGAGCAGTACTTC. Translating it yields CASRDGHLYEQYF.

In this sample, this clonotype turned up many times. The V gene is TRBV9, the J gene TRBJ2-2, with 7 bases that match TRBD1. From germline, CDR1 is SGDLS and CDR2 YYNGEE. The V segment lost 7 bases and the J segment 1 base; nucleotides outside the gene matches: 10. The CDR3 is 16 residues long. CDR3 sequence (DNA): TGTGCCAGCGGAAGGACGACAGGGCGGAACACCGGGGAGCTGTTTTTT. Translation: CASGRTTGRNTGELFF.

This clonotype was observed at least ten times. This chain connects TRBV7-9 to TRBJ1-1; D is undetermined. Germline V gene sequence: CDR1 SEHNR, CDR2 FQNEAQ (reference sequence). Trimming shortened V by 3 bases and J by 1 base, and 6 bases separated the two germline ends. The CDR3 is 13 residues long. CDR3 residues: CASSFAANTEAFF. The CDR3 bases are TGTGCCAGCAGCTTTGCGGCGAACACTGAAGCTTTCTTT.

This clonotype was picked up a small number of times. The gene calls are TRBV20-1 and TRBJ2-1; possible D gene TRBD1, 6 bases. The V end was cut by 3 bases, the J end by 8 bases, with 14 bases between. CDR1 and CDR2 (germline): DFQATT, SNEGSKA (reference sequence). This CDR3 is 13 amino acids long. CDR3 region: CSASVAGDDEQFF. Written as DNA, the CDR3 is TGCAGTGCTAGTGTTGCAGGGGACGATGAGCAGTTCTTC.

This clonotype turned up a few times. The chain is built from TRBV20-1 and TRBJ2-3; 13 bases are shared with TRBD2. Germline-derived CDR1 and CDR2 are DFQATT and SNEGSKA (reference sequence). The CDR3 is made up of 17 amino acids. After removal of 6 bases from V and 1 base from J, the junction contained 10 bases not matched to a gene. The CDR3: CSAGRTSGSAGTDTQYF. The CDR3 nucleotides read TGCAGTGCGGGTCGGACTAGCGGGAGTGCGGGCACAGATACGCAGTATTTT.

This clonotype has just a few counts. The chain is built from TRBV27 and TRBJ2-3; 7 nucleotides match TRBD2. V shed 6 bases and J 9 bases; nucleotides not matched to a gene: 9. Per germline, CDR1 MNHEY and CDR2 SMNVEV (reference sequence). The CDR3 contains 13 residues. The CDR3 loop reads CASRTPLAITQYF. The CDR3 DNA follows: TGTGCCAGCAGGACCCCACTAGCGATAACGCAGTATTTT.

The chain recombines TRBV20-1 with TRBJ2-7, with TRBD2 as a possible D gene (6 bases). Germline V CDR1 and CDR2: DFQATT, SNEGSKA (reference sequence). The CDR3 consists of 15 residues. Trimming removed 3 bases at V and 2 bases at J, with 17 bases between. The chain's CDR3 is CSARGARGRTYEQYF. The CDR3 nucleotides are TGCAGTGCTAGGGGAGCGCGGGGACGAACCTACGAGCAGTACTTC.